The 9 T cell receptor beta chains below come from one sample, sequenced in a study of cytomegalovirus exposure and HLA in healthy donors. PCR was performed using 60 Vbeta and 13 Jbeta primers. Produced via immunoSEQ multiplex PCR; TCRdb's table is partial and in-frame only. The sample has under 200,000 clones; approximately 80% are singletons. What was sequenced was PBMCs. The receptors shown here come from a woman in her twenties or thirties in good health and CMV-seronegative.

The V and J genes are TRBV15 and TRBJ2-2; D gene unclear. The ends were cut back, 5 bases at V and 0 bases at J, with 4 bases in the middle. Germline CDR1 LNHNV, CDR2 YYDKDF (reference sequence). The CDR3 covers 13 residues. The CDR3, as DNA: TGTGCCACCAGCCCGGCGAACACCGGGGAGCTGTTTTTT. This codes for CATSPANTGELFF. The entire variable domain, with the rest obtained from reference TRBV15 and TRBJ2-2, is as follows: DAMVIQNPRYQVTQFGKPVTLSCSQTLNHNVMYWYQQKSSQAPKLLFHYYDKDFNNEADTPDNFQSRRPNTSFCFLDIRSPGLGDTAMYLCATSPANTGELFFGEGSRLTVL.

The rearrangement joins TRBV2 to TRBJ1-2, with D possibly TRBD1 on 5 matching bases. Trimming took 3 bases from V and 2 from J, leaving 10 bases between them. The CDR3 consists of 14 residues. Germline values: CDR1 SNHLY, CDR2 FYNNEI. The CDR3 DNA follows: TGTGCCAGCAGTGAGTGGGGCAGGAACTATGGCTACACCTTC. Translation: CASSEWGRNYGYTF.

Comments on this clone: The junction does not match germline at one end; this may be a read error. The chain carries TRBV7-9 and TRBJ2-2; tentative D call: TRBD1 (6 bases). This CDR3 comprises 15 residues. CDR1 is SEHNR and CDR2 is FQNEAQ in the germline V gene (reference sequence). CDR3 DNA sequence: TGTTCCAGCAGGTACACAGGGACGAACATCGGGGAGCTGTTTTTT. Protein: CSSRYTGTNIGELFF.

In the case of this clone: Other nucleotide sequences in the sample specify the same CDR3. The V and J genes are TRBV12-5 and TRBJ2-1; D gene unclear. The CDR3 spans 12 residues. The germline V gene has CDR1 LGHNT and CDR2 FRNRAP. The V end lost 5 bases, the J end lost 6 bases, and 8 bases lay between the germline ends. The CDR3, as DNA: TGTGCTAGTGGTCCCTCTAGCAATGAGCAGTTCTTC. Translated: CASGPSSNEQFF.

This chain connects TRBV7-9 to TRBJ1-2; weak D call: TRBD1 (6 bases). The CDR3 sequence is 13 residues long. The germline gives CDR1 SEHNR, CDR2 FQNEAQ (reference sequence). V was cut by 6 bases and J by 4 bases, with 12 bases left in between. The CDR3, as DNA: TGTGCCAGCAGTTCGCAGGGGACCTATGGCTACACCTTC. Amino acid sequence: CASSSQGTYGYTF.

The chain recombines TRBV7-8 with TRBJ2-7; 7 bases are a match to TRBD2. The CDR3 contains 16 residues. With V trimmed by 0 bases and J by 1 base, 6 bases remained unmatched. Germline V lookup: CDR1 SGHVS, CDR2 FQNEAQ. The CDR3 nucleotides read TGTGCCAGCAGCTTAGCGTTGGCGGGAGCGTCCTACGAGCAGTACTTC. This codes for CASSLALAGASYEQYF.

This clone was seen once. This rearrangement joins TRBV18 to TRBJ2-1, with 12 positions matching TRBD2. V trimming: 6 bases; J trimming: 4 bases; junction bases outside the gene matches: 1. Germline CDR1 is KGHSH and CDR2 is LQKENI. The CDR3 totals 14 residues. Here the CDR3 DNA reads TGTGCCAGCTCCGGGACTAGCGGGTACAATGAGCAGTTCTTC. This codes for CASSGTSGYNEQFF.

CDR3 DNA: TGTGCCAGCAGAAGCACAGGGTCGGGAGAGACCCAGTACTTC. Translated, it gives CASRSTGSGETQYF. This sequence joins TRBV6-1 and TRBJ2-5, with a weak D call TRBD1 (6 bases). Trimming shortened V by 6 bases and J by 4 bases, and 15 bases separated the two germline ends. CDR1 is MNHNS and CDR2 is SASEGT in the germline V gene. There are 14 residues in the CDR3.

This clone has just one count. J is TRBJ2-1 and V is TRBV6-4, with a tentative D call TRBD2 (5 bases). The V gene lost 9 bases and the J gene lost 9 bases, with 15 bases spanning the gap. Germline V gives CDR1 MRHNA, CDR2 SNTAGT. The CDR3 sequence is 12 residues long. The CDR3 reads CARKPGTLEQFF. CDR3 DNA: TGTGCCAGGAAACCGGGAACCCTTGAGCAGTTCTTC.